The 23 T cell receptor beta chains listed next were all sequenced from one sample in a study of blood T cell repertoires in COVID-19. TCRdb keeps only in-frame clones here, not all; method: immunoSEQ multiplex PCR. The table records approximately 210,000 clones, around nine tenths of them present only once. Sequenced sample: peripheral blood. Receptors originate from a human donor in a cohort sampled during active COVID-19.

The chain joins TRBV27 to TRBJ1-2; 9 positions match TRBD1. Germline CDR1 and CDR2: MNHEY and SMNVEV (reference sequence). The CDR3 totals 15 residues. Germline trimming cut 1 base from V and 6 bases from J; bases unmatched to any gene: 6. The CDR3 loop is CASSLFPGQGNGYTF. Written as DNA, the CDR3 is TGTGCCAGCAGTTTATTTCCGGGACAGGGTAATGGCTACACCTTC.

This clone has a single count. V gene TRBV7-2 combines with J gene TRBJ1-1, with 9 bases lining up with TRBD1. After removal of 6 bases from V and 1 base from J, the junction contained 6 bases not matched to a gene. The CDR3 runs 15 residues. Germline CDR1 is SGHTA and CDR2 is FQGNSA. CDR3 in DNA: TGTGCCAGCAGATCGACAGGGGGAGGGAACACTGAAGCTTTCTTT. Its translation: CASRSTGGGNTEAFF. Complete variable domain (other parts from reference TRBV7-2 and TRBJ1-1): GAGVSQSPSNKVTEKGKDVELRCDPISGHTALYWYRQSLGQGLEFLIYFQGNSAPDKSGLPSDRFSAERTGGSVSTLTIQRTQQEDSAVYLCASRSTGGGNTEAFFGQGTRLTVV.

This chain joins TRBV6-6 and TRBJ2-3; D remains unclear. The CDR3 is 14 residues long. Trimming took 2 bases from V and 3 from J, leaving 9 bases between them. Germline V gene data show CDR1 as MNHNY and CDR2 as SVGAGI (reference sequence). The CDR3 DNA sequence: TGTGCCAGCAGTTACAGCCTCCAAACAGATACGCAGTATTTT. Protein: CASSYSLQTDTQYF.

This rearrangement joins TRBV6-6 to TRBJ1-1; D is undetermined. The germline V gene has CDR1 MNHNY and CDR2 SVGAGI (reference sequence). The germline V and J ends were trimmed by 7 bases and 6 bases, with 12 bases remaining between them. The CDR3 spans 12 residues. The CDR3 sequence is CASKSRIAEAFF. The CDR3 nucleotides are TGTGCCAGCAAAAGCAGGATTGCTGAAGCTTTCTTT.

This sequence joins TRBV3-1 (or the pseudogene TRBV3-2) and TRBJ1-2, with no clear D. The germline V gene encodes CDR1 LGHDT and CDR2 YNNKEL (reference sequence). With 0 bases removed from V and 6 bases from J, the gap between germline ends came to 11 bases. This CDR3 comprises 14 residues. The CDR3 DNA is TGTGCCAGCAGCCAAGATAGCAGTCGGCATGGCTACACCTTC. Encoded protein: CASSQDSSRHGYTF.

The rearrangement joins TRBV11-3 to TRBJ2-3; a possible D gene is TRBD2 (6 bases). V lost 1 base, J lost 3 bases, and 11 bases lay in between. The CDR3 is 15 residues long. Germline V gene data show CDR1 as SGHNT and CDR2 as YENEEA. The CDR3 loop is CASSLGSGETDTQYF. The CDR3 bases are TGTGCCAGCAGCTTAGGGTCGGGGGAGACAGATACGCAGTATTTT.

The chain carries TRBV15 and TRBJ1-1, with unresolved D. The CDR3 spans 14 residues. Deletions cut 0 bases from V and 2 bases from J, with 7 bases between. Germline V CDR1 and CDR2: LNHNV, YYDKDF (reference sequence). Here the CDR3 reads CATSRDGENTEAFF. CDR3 in DNA: TGTGCCACCAGCAGAGACGGGGAAAACACTGAAGCTTTCTTT.

The chain combines TRBV4-2 with TRBJ1-1; a weak D match, TRBD1 (5 bases). The CDR3 is 20 residues long. Germline V CDR1 and CDR2: LGHNA, YNFKEQ. Trimming cost V 0 bases and J 0 bases, with 23 bases left between them. The CDR3 here is CASSQDPRTTQGPMNTEAFF. CDR3 in DNA: TGTGCCAGCAGCCAAGATCCCCGGACAACCCAAGGACCCATGAACACTGAAGCTTTCTTT.

The chain carries TRBV19 and TRBJ1-2, with 7 nucleotides matching TRBD1. This CDR3 is 13 amino acids long. Germline V lookup: CDR1 LNHDA, CDR2 SQIVND (reference sequence). J lost 5 bases, V lost 1 base, and 1 base had no gene match. DNA for the CDR3: TGTGCCAGTAGTATAGGACAGGGTTATGGCTACACCTTC. Translating it yields CASSIGQGYGYTF.

V and J are TRBV7-9 and TRBJ1-2, with TRBD1 as a possible D gene (5 bases). From germline, CDR1 is SEHNR and CDR2 FQNEAQ (reference sequence). CDR3 length: 11 residues. V was trimmed by 1 base and J by 11 bases, leaving 8 bases between them. The CDR3 is CASSLETVYTF. In nucleotides, the CDR3 is TGTGCCAGCAGCTTAGAGACAGTTTACACCTTC.

The chain has TRBV6-6 and TRBJ2-3, with TRBD1 matching over 12 bases. Germline values: CDR1 MNHNY, CDR2 SVGAGI (reference sequence). The ends lost 6 bases at V and 3 bases at J; junction bases unmatched: 19. This CDR3 region has 20 residues. The CDR3 coding sequence is TGTGCCAGCAGCCGACTTACTAGAGGGGGGACAGGGGGCGCGACAGATACGCAGTATTTT. As protein: CASSRLTRGGTGGATDTQYF.

V gene TRBV9 combines with J gene TRBJ1-5; possibly TRBD1 for D (6 bases). CDR3 length equals 14 residues. The ends were cut back, 7 bases at V and 0 bases at J, with 11 bases in the middle. Germline lookup yields CDR1 SGDLS and CDR2 YYNGEE. CDR3 loop: CASARGVSNQPQHF. The DNA of the CDR3 is TGTGCCAGCGCCAGGGGTGTTAGCAATCAGCCCCAGCATTTT.

This clone was observed a handful of times. The chain joins TRBV7-8 to TRBJ2-7, with a weak D call TRBD2 (7 bases). Trimming removed 1 base from V and 0 bases from J, with 13 bases in between. CDR3 length equals 16 residues. Germline CDR1 SGHVS, CDR2 FQNEAQ. CDR3 sequence (DNA): TGTGCCAGCAGCTTAGTTTACGGGGGGCTCTCCTACGAGCAGTACTTC. Translation gives CASSLVYGGLSYEQYF.

The chain is built from TRBV7-9 and TRBJ2-7; 15 bases line up with TRBD2. The CDR3 length is 15 residues. The germline V gene has CDR1 SEHNR and CDR2 FQNEAQ (reference sequence). The V and J ends lost 5 bases and 4 bases, in that order; junction bases with no gene match: 3. The CDR3 here is CASSPGLAGGYEQYF. CDR3 bases: TGTGCCAGCAGCCCGGGACTAGCGGGAGGTTACGAGCAGTACTTC.

The chain carries TRBV6-2 or TRBV6-3 and TRBJ2-7; 9 nucleotides line up with TRBD2. CDR3 size: 15 residues. Looked up from germline, CDR1 is MNHEY and CDR2 is SVGEGT. V shed 7 bases, J shed 5 bases, and the junction held 12 bases outside the gene matches. The CDR3 loop is CASTYSLAGFNEQYF. The CDR3 nucleotides are TGTGCCAGCACCTACTCGCTAGCGGGGTTCAACGAGCAGTACTTC.

The J gene is TRBJ1-2, the V gene TRBV19, with 8 nucleotides matching TRBD1. J lost 3 bases, V lost 0 bases, and 3 bases had no gene match. Germline CDR1 LNHDA, CDR2 SQIVND (reference sequence). The CDR3 is 15 residues long. The CDR3 DNA sequence: TGTGCCAGTAGTATAGAGGGACAGGTGCACTATGGCTACACCTTC. This codes for CASSIEGQVHYGYTF.

The chain uses TRBV25-1 and TRBJ2-3; D is unclear. Germline loops: CDR1 MGHDK, CDR2 SYGVNS. Between the trimmed V and J ends, which lost 3 bases and 3 bases, there was a span of 13 bases. CDR3 length equals 15 residues. The CDR3, as DNA: TGTGCCAGCAGTGAGACACTCATGTCAACAGATACGCAGTATTTT. It translates to CASSETLMSTDTQYF.

This chain joins TRBV7-2 and TRBJ1-3; D is undetermined. CDR3 length: 16 residues. The V and J ends lost 1 base and 4 bases respectively, with 14 bases between them. Looked up from germline, CDR1 is SGHTA and CDR2 is FQGNSA. This CDR3 is CASSLVLRKPGNTIYF. The CDR3 DNA is TGTGCCAGCAGCTTAGTTCTGAGGAAACCGGGAAACACCATATATTTT.

This chain uses TRBV10-3 with TRBJ2-5; D perhaps matches TRBD1 (6 bases). The germline V and J ends were trimmed by 8 bases and 4 bases, with 8 bases remaining between them. The CDR3 is 11 amino acids. From germline, CDR1 is ENHRY and CDR2 SYGVKD. CDR3 sequence: CAILQGETQYF. Written as DNA, the CDR3 is TGTGCCATCTTACAGGGAGAGACCCAGTACTTC.

The gene calls are TRBV28 and TRBJ1-6; 7 bases line up with TRBD1. J lost 7 bases, V lost 6 bases, and 12 bases had no gene match. Germline CDR1 reads MDHEN; CDR2 reads SYDVKM. The CDR3 runs to 16 residues. DNA for the CDR3: TGTGCCAGCAGACCTACCTCAGGGGGAGGAAATTCACCCCTCCACTTT. Translated, it gives CASRPTSGGGNSPLHF. Based on the CDR3 plus reference TRBV28 and TRBJ1-6, the full variable domain is DVKVTQSSRYLVKRTGEKVFLECVQDMDHENMFWYRQDPGLGLRLIYFSYDVKMKEKGDIPEGYSVSREKKERFSLILESASTNQTSMYLCASRPTSGGGNSPLHFGNGTRLTVT.

This chain connects TRBV9 to TRBJ1-2; D remains ambiguous. Trimming pared 0 bases from V and 4 bases from J, leaving 7 bases between. Germline CDR1 reads SGDLS; CDR2 reads YYNGEE. The CDR3 spans 13 residues. CDR3 in amino acids: CASSVGSSYGYTF. In nucleotides, the CDR3 is TGTGCCAGCAGCGTAGGGAGCTCCTATGGCTACACCTTC.

The chain is built from TRBV4-1 and TRBJ2-2, with a possible D match to TRBD2 (6 bases). V gave up 1 base and J gave up 2 bases, with 20 bases separating them. CDR1 is MGHRA, CDR2 YSYEKL, per germline. CDR3 length: 19 residues. The DNA for the CDR3 is TGCGCCAGCAGCCAAGTTCTAGGCGCGCGGGGAAGTAACACCGGGGAGCTGTTTTTT. The encoded protein is CASSQVLGARGSNTGELFF.

The chain carries TRBV7-9 and TRBJ1-1; TRBD1 is a possible D gene (5 bases). The germline CDR1 and CDR2 sequences are SEHNR and FQNEAQ (reference sequence). The CDR3 runs to 18 residues. The V end lost 2 bases, the J end lost 7 bases, and 26 bases lay between the germline ends. This CDR3 reads CASSLFGGTHLGQGEAFF. The CDR3 DNA sequence: TGTGCCAGCAGCTTATTCGGGGGAACACACTTGGGGCAGGGTGAAGCTTTCTTT.